The text below deals with one T cell receptor (beta chain). The antigen is undetermined. Time point meaning: persistent/refractory GD, antithyroid drugs over 5 years with positive TRAb. Generation of the TCR library employed RNA extracted from PBMCs. Tubes containing EDTA received about 10 milliliters of drawn peripheral blood. The entry originates in a study of regulatory T cells in long-lasting Graves disease. Study information: Persistence in Graves' disease denoted antithyroid drug use beyond 5 years alongside positive TSH receptor antibodies. Study-wide results and caveats: Researchers reported studying only peripheral blood, not thyroid tissue.

CDR3 length: 16 amino acids. The germline gives CDR1 MNHEY, CDR2 SMNVEV (reference sequence). J gave up 5 bases and V 5 bases, and 7 bases lay outside the gene matches. iRepertoire HTBI primers and Arm-PCR of CDR3 regions built TCR beta libraries. TCRdb reanalysed the multiplex PCR reads using MiXCR and keeps one entry per CDR3 protein. The data show a few hundred thousand distinct CDR3 sequences, 23% seen once. The rearrangement uses TRBV27 and TRBJ2-2, with TRBD2 matching 11 bases. This receptor was taken from a female donor with Graves disease. Sequences were derived from peripheral blood mononuclear cells (PBMCs), sampled when the disease was refractory, from a patient treated with antithyroid drugs. The CDR3 region has the DNA TGTGCCAGCAGTACCACTAGCGGGAGCAGGACCGGGGAGCTGTTTTTT. It encodes CASSTTSGSRTGELFF.